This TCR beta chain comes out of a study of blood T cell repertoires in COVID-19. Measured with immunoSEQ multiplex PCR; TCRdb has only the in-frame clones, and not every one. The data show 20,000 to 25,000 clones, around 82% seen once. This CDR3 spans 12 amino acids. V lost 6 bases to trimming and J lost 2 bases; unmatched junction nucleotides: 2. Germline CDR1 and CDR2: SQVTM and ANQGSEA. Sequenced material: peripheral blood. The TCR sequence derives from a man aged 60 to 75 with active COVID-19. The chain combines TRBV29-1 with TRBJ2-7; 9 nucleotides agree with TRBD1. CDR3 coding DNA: TGCAGCGTCGGGACAGGGACCTACGAGCAGTACTTC. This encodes CSVGTGTYEQYF.